The T cell receptor (beta chain) under discussion was sequenced for a study of identical twins. Remarks on this clonotype: Its target is not known.

This CDR3 region has 14 residues. Germline loops: CDR1 DFQATT, CDR2 SNEGSKA (reference sequence). Trimming removed 6 bases from V and 3 bases from J; junction bases left unmatched: 8. Notes on the study in general: Zero-insertion results could be subject to partial confounding by invariant MAIT and iNKT cells.

TCRdb independently ran MiXCR on the 5' RACE reads; one entry per CDR3 protein. The sample includes some 330,000 distinct CDR3 sequences, about 10% of them seen just once. The TCR comes from a woman in her forties or fifties in good health. What was sequenced was naive T cells sorted from blood. J is TRBJ2-4 and V is TRBV20-1, with 7 bases matching TRBD1. CDR3 sequence reads: CSAQRDSHKNIQYF. The CDR3 DNA follows: TGCAGTGCCCAGAGGGACAGCCACAAAAACATTCAGTACTTC.